This entry is about one TCR beta chain. The CDR3 loop spans 13 amino acids. Germline V gene data show CDR1 as DFQATT and CDR2 as SNEGSKA (reference sequence). V shed 2 bases and J 3 bases; nucleotides not matched to a gene: 2. The sample is drawn from a study of blood T cells in healthy people across ages. Study summary: About one barcoded beta molecule was captured per two T cells (by template switching).

At least 6.5 million PBMCs were isolated per sample. The authors ran a second PCR of 7 to 11 cycles using a sample-barcoded 5' primer and a J-beta primer mix. TCRdb ran MiXCR on the 5' RACE reads and lists one entry per CDR3 protein. The repertoire holds some 760,000 distinct CDR3 sequences, with around 25% as singletons. The data were also submitted as part of a second study, on T cells of mothers and their children. As that report states: Barcodes and 2-4 random nucleotides were added by M1S in the second PCR.

The J gene is TRBJ1-2, the V gene TRBV20-1; TRBD1 agrees at 8 bases. The receptor was derived from a boy between 10 and 17 years old in good health. Sequenced sample: blood. The CDR3 protein is CSARPGQDYGYTF. CDR3 bases: TGCAGTGCTAGACCGGGACAGGACTATGGCTACACCTTC.